This entry lists 4 T cell receptor beta chains sequenced from one sample in a study of cytomegalovirus exposure and HLA in healthy donors. With 60 Vbeta and 13 Jbeta primers, the PCR was carried out. Assay: immunoSEQ multiplex PCR; the TCRdb copy retains only in-frame clones and omits some. Its table lists tens of thousands of clones. The specimen sequenced was PBMCs. Every receptor here comes from a human donor in good health.

This rearrangement joins TRBV28 to TRBJ2-7; 8 positions match TRBD1. Per germline, CDR1 MDHEN and CDR2 SYDVKM. CDR3 size: 15 residues. Trimming removed 2 bases from V and 2 bases from J; junction bases left unmatched: 5. CDR3 loop: CASSLGGTGAYEQYF. Here the CDR3 DNA reads TGTGCCAGCAGTTTAGGGGGGACAGGCGCCTACGAGCAGTACTTC. Filled out from reference TRBV28 and TRBJ2-7, the complete variable domain reads DVKVTQSSRYLVKRTGEKVFLECVQDMDHENMFWYRQDPGLGLRLIYFSYDVKMKEKGDIPEGYSVSREKKERFSLILESASTNQTSMYLCASSLGGTGAYEQYFGPGTRLTVT.

J is TRBJ2-7 and V is TRBV5-6; TRBD1 is a possible D gene (6 bases). The CDR3 covers 15 residues. CDR1 and CDR2 from the germline V gene are SGHDT and YYEEEE. Deletions cut 0 bases from V and 4 bases from J, with 14 bases between. The CDR3 region has the DNA TGTGCCAGCAGCTTGGGGCAGGGGCTGTGGTACGAGCAGTACTTC. This gives the protein CASSLGQGLWYEQYF.

The V gene is TRBV7-9, the J gene TRBJ1-1, with a tentative D call TRBD1 (5 bases). Trimming left V 2 bases short and J 3 bases short, with 16 bases between. The germline V gene encodes CDR1 SEHNR and CDR2 FQNEAQ (reference sequence). The CDR3 is 16 residues long. CDR3 in amino acids: CASSLLPRGSYTEAFF. In DNA, the CDR3 is TGTGCCAGCAGCTTATTACCTCGGGGGTCCTACACTGAAGCTTTCTTT.

The chain uses TRBV28 and TRBJ2-7, with TRBD2 as a possible D gene (6 bases). Germline values: CDR1 MDHEN, CDR2 SYDVKM. Trimming removed 7 bases from V and 4 bases from J, with 14 bases in between. CDR3 size: 13 residues. CDR3 sequence (DNA): TGTGCCAGCATATCCGTCGGGGGATACGAGCAGTACTTC. Its translation is CASISVGGYEQYF.